The entry below describes one T cell receptor (beta chain). TCRdb keeps only in-frame clones here, not all; method: immunoSEQ multiplex PCR. Counted here are approximately 2,000,000 clones, around 95% occurring once; the ten biggest clones make up more than 1.5%. Naive CD8 cells were CD45RO-negative, positively selected for CCR7, excluding terminally differentiated effector memory CD45RA+ cells. The sample originates from a study of shared clonotypes between healthy human individuals. This CDR3 has 13 residues. Germline V gene lookup returns CDR1 SGHDN and CDR2 FVKESK. The V and J ends lost 1 base and 7 bases respectively, with 9 bases between them.

This TCR was recovered from a man younger than 35 in good health. Some clones in this sample may be carry-over from other donors' samples. What was sequenced was naive CD8+ T cells from PBMCs. The chain couples TRBV14 to TRBJ2-3, with D hard to call. CDR3 nucleotide sequence: TGTGCCAGCAGCCAAGCGACATCTTATACGCAGTATTTT. Residues: CASSQATSYTQYF.